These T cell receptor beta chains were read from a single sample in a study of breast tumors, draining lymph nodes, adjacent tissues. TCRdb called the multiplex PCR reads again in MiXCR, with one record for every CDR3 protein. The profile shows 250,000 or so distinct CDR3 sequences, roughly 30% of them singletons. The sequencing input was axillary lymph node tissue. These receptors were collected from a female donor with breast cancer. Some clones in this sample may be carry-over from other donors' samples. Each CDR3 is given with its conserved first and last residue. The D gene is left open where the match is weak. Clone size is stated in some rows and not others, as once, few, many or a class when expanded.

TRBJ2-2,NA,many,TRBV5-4,CASSTANTGELFF,TGTGCCAGCAGCACGGCGAACACCGGGGAGCTGTTTTTT
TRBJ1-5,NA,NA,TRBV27,CASSGGTSLSPQHF,TGTGCCAGCAGTGGGGGGACGTCGCTATCGCCCCAGCATTTT
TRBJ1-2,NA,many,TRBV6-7,CASSYFSKTRGYTF,TGTGCCAGCAGTTATTTCTCTAAAACGCGTGGCTACACCTTC
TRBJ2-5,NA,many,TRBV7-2,CASSLIRDGAWAQYF,TGTGCCAGCAGCTTAATCCGGGATGGGGCCTGGGCCCAGTACTTC
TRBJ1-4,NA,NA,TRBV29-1,CSVDKRGSANEKLFF,TGCAGCGTTGATAAGAGGGGGTCAGCTAATGAAAAACTGTTTTTT
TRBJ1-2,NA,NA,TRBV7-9,CASSPLGDYGYTF,TGTGCCAGCAGCCCGTTGGGTGACTATGGCTACACCTTC
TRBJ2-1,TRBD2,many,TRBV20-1,CSARGLAGEYNEQFF,TGCAGTGCTAGAGGTCTAGCGGGGGAATACAATGAGCAGTTCTTC
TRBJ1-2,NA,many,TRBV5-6,CASSLVGSGYTF,TGTGCCAGCAGCTTGGTGGGCAGCGGCTACACCTTC
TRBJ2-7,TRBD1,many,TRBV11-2,CASSPDRVREQYF,TGTGCCAGCAGCCCGGACAGGGTGCGGGAGCAGTACTTC
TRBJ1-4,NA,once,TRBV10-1,CASSRGMKLFF,TGCGCCAGCAGCAGGGGAATGAAACTGTTTTTT
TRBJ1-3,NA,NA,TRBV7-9,CASSAGTDRAFFGNTIYF,NA
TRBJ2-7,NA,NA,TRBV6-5,CASSYSIAYEQYF,TGTGCCAGCAGTTACTCGATAGCCTACGAGCAGTACTTC
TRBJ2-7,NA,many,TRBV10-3,CASRGGRVEQYF,TGTGCCAGCAGGGGGGGACGGGTCGAGCAGTACTTC
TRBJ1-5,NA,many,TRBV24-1,CATSDLHQPQHF,TGTGCCACCAGTGATTTGCATCAGCCCCAGCATTTT
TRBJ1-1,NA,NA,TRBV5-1,CASGGERSTEAFF,TGCGCCAGCGGTGGGGAAAGGAGCACTGAAGCTTTCTTT
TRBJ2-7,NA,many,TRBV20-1,CSARTSTSSSYEQYF,TGCAGTGCTAGGACATCTACTAGCTCGTCCTACGAGCAGTACTTC
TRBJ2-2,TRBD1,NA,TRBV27,CASSPDRALLINTGELFF,TGTGCCAGCAGTCCGGACAGGGCCCTACTCATTAACACCGGGGAGCTGTTTTTT
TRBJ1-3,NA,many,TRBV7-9,CASSPLRSGNTIYF,TGTGCCAGCAGCCCCCTTAGATCTGGAAACACCATATATTTT
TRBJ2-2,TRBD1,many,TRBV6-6,CASRQADRGPSGELFF,TGTGCCAGCAGGCAAGCGGACAGGGGGCCTTCCGGGGAGCTGTTTTTT
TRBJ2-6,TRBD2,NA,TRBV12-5,CASDGLADSGANVLTF,TGTGCTAGTGATGGACTAGCGGACTCTGGGGCCAACGTCCTGACTTTC
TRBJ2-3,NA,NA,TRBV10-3,CASSYVPDTQYF,TGTGCCAGCAGTTACGTCCCAGATACGCAGTATTTT
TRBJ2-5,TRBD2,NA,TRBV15,CATSRGLAGEETQYF,TGTGCCACCAGCAGAGGACTAGCGGGTGAAGAGACCCAGTACTTC
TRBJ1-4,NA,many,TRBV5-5,CASSLVRTDDEKLFF,TGTGCCAGCAGCTTGGTCAGGACAGACGATGAAAAACTGTTTTTT
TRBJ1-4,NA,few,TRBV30,CAWSVSVGGMSEKLFF,TGTGCCTGGAGTGTATCGGTGGGGGGGATGAGTGAAAAACTGTTTTTT
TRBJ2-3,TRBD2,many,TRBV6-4,CASSESVAGEADTQYF,TGTGCCAGCAGTGAATCGGTAGCGGGAGAGGCAGATACGCAGTATTTT
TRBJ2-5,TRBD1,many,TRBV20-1,CSARAFRDSQETQYF,TGCAGTGCTAGAGCCTTCCGGGACAGCCAAGAGACCCAGTACTTC
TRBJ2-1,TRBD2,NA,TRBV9,CAISGSGSQHNEPFF,TGTGCCATCAGCGGTAGCGGGAGTCAGCACAATGAGCCGTTCTTC
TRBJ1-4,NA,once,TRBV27,CASSRGTNEELFF,TGTGCCAGCAGCAGGGGAACTAATGAAGAACTGTTTTTT
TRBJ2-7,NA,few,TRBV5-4,CASSLGRSSSYEQYF,TGTGCCAGCAGCCTCGGACGGTCGAGCTCCTACGAGCAGTACTTC
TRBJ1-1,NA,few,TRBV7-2,CASSYRTGYPEAFF,TGTGCCAGCAGCTATCGCACAGGGTACCCTGAAGCTTTCTTT
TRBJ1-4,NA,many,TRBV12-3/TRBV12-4,CASNNAGAGFEKLFF,TGTGCCAGCAATAACGCAGGGGCGGGGTTTGAAAAACTGTTTTTT
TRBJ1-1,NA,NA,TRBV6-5,CASSYWKRWTEAFF,TGTGCCAGCAGTTACTGGAAGCGGTGGACTGAAGCTTTCTTT
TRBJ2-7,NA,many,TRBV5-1,CASSPSRVFVDEQYF,TGCGCCAGCAGCCCATCCAGGGTTTTTGTCGACGAGCAGTACTTC
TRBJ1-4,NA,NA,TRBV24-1,CATSLLPRGYNEKLFF,TGTGCCACCAGTTTACTACCCAGGGGTTATAATGAAAAACTGTTTTTT
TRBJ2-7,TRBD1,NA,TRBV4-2,CASSQVRTGSSEQYF,TGTGCCAGCAGCCAAGTTAGGACAGGGTCATCCGAGCAGTACTTC